This T cell receptor (beta chain) was obtained from a study of human T cells and chemical hapten exposure. This CDR3 has 15 amino acids. Trimming cost V 5 bases and J 4 bases; bases outside gene matches: 8. Looked up from germline, CDR1 is MDHEN and CDR2 is SYDVKM. Time point reported: patch test 1, 2 weeks after DPC sensitization. Described treatment: therapeutic diphenylcyclopropenone sensitization with weekly scalp DPC. Whole blood that had not been fractionated was the source of extracted total RNA. This clonotype appeared many times. TCRdb reanalysed the RACE reads using MiXCR and keeps one entry per CDR3 protein. This sample has over 50,000 distinct CDR3 sequences, with 8% to 13% found just once.

This sequence originates from a woman aged 40-49 years with alopecia areata. Some clones in this sample may be carry-over from other donors' samples. The chain is built from TRBV28 and TRBJ1-5; 7 bases map to TRBD1. The source was whole blood, collected in connection with sensitization to the hapten diphenylcyclopropenone (DPC). CDR3 protein: CASSPAAGGNQPQHF. In DNA, the CDR3 is TGTGCCAGCAGTCCCGCGGCAGGGGGTAATCAGCCCCAGCATTTT.